Included here is one T cell receptor (beta chain) sequence, with context. Its recognized antigen is unknown. Within one base of it there is no much larger clone, and no base qualities were kept. These data are taken from a study of CD8+ T cells in alopecia areata (dated by TCRdb to between 2017 and 2018). General notes on the study: The treated patients, all with moderate-to-severe alopecia areata, were enrolled in an open-label pilot trial of oral tofacitinib given at 5 to 10 mg twice daily. Patients stayed on tofacitinib for 6 to 18 months and then had 6 months of follow-up off drug so that delayed response and recurrence could be assessed. Disease severity in treated patients was measured with the SALT score, which quantifies the percentage of affected scalp surface area. In both human patients and the C3H/HeJ mouse model, the study applied high-throughput TCRbeta sequencing to look at T cell clonal expansion in alopecia areata. On the human side, TCRbeta sequencing was run on scalp tissue and on sorted CD4+ and CD8+ peripheral blood T cells from healthy controls and from alopecia areata patients with either patchy or totalis/universalis disease. Tofacitinib-treated patients had biopsies at baseline and at 4 and 24 weeks of treatment, with a later scalp biopsy in several patients. Clonality in the scalp was compared among normal scalp (n=4), patchy alopecia areata scalp (n=8), and alopecia totalis/universalis scalp (n=8). RNA came from the PAXgene miRNA kit for fixed scalp, the miRNeasy kit for PBMCs, and the RNeasy kit for mouse skin. TCRbeta CDR3 regions were amplified by immunoSEQ multiplex PCR with 35 Vbeta forward and 13 Jbeta reverse primers.

Library construction relied on the immunoSEQ multiplex PCR assay. To provide template for TCR sequencing, every sample had RNA extracted and reverse transcribed into cDNA. SuperScript III was used to make first-strand cDNA, primed with a 2:1 mix of oligo-dT and random hexamers. A synthetic immune receptor repertoire was used to measure amplification bias, and any remaining bias was corrected computationally. The source study handled its data this way. After raw reads were preprocessed to remove errors, the CDR3 was defined following IMGT conventions as running from the conserved cysteine to phenylalanine. Clonality was computed by normalizing Shannon entropy by log2 of the number of productive unique TCRs and subtracting the result from 1. Whether scalp clones were CD4 or CD8 was inferred by matching scalp TCRbeta sequences against CD4 and CD8 repertoires sorted from blood. Held by TCRdb, this immuneACCESS table contains in-frame sequences only and omits some clones. Under half of the omission traces to an unresolved V gene where checked; the cause of the rest is unknown. D and trimming come from the DNA, and the V and J calls and clone size come from that table. The sample contains about 250,000 clones, around 64% of them found a single time. Of the sample, about 0.93% is held by the ten largest clones.

The treatment or condition label, as the study defines it: oral pan-JAK inhibitor, 5-10 mg twice daily. Lesional scalp punch biopsies and peripheral blood were collected from alopecia areata patients. After PBMCs were isolated by density centrifugation and stained for CD3, CD4 and CD8, a FACSAria was used to sort CD4+ and CD8+ T cells. The CDR3 runs 14 amino acids, cysteine and phenylalanine included. CDR3 DNA only is kept here, 42 bases in frame from base 1. Reading the germline V gene gives CDR1 SGHTA and CDR2 FQGNSA. After removal of 5 bases from V and 6 bases from J, the junction retains 6 bases not matched to a gene. Study-wide findings and limitations: The treated cohort was small, with a single nonresponder, so links between baseline CD8+ expansion and response need larger studies. Unlike mouse skin, which is dominated by gammadelta T cells, normal human skin has resident alphabeta T cells that are also sequenced, and this complicates analysis of the scalp TCR repertoire. Compared with normal scalp, lesional scalp had higher clonality and more expanded CD8+ clones, particularly in alopecia totalis/universalis, a pattern that suggests antigenic drive. TCR sequences shared between patients were less clear than in mice, possibly partly because of HLA diversity in the patient population. With tofacitinib, both scalp clonality and the number of expanded CD8+ clones among the top 100 scalp clones went down significantly. Many expanded lesional clones persisted in scalp and blood during tofacitinib treatment, which may partly explain relapse after stopping treatment.

The origin of this receptor is a human donor with alopecia areata. The chain joins TRBV7-2 to TRBJ2-2; TRBD1 agrees with 7 junctional bases. Here the sequenced sample was CD4+ T cells sorted from blood, taken at roughly week 53, from a patient treated with tofacitinib. The sequence in DNA is TGTGCCAGCAGCCCAGGGACAGCCCCCGGGGAGCTGTTTTTT. This encodes CASSPGTAPGELFF. The variable domain in full, with residues beyond the CDR3 obtained from the reference TRBV7-2 and TRBJ2-2 genes, is GAGVSQSPSNKVTEKGKDVELRCDPISGHTALYWYRQSLGQGLEFLIYFQGNSAPDKSGLPSDRFSAERTGGSVSTLTIQRTQQEDSAVYLCASSPGTAPGELFFGEGSRLTVL.